Below, 26 T cell receptor beta chains from the same sample are listed, as sequenced in a study of T-cell memory formation after mild COVID-19. TCRdb itself ran the 5' RACE reads through MiXCR, one entry per CDR3 protein. The table records 550,000 to 700,000 distinct CDR3 sequences, approximately 15% of them present only once. The sequenced sample consisted of PBMCs or a T cell subset sorted from them (not recorded which). The receptor source for this set is an adult woman who had mild COVID-19 (a few samples of this study predate the infection). Cell type and time point are not known.

The CDR3 spells CASSSPASGDINEQFF. CDR3 nucleotides: TGTGCCAGCAGCTCCCCGGCTAGCGGAGATATTAATGAGCAGTTCTTC. The V gene is TRBV7-9, the J gene TRBJ2-1; TRBD2 matches at 7 bases. This CDR3 spans 16 amino acids. Germline CDR1 SEHNR, CDR2 FQNEAQ (reference sequence). V lost 4 bases and J lost 7; bases outside the gene matches: 13.

The J gene is TRBJ2-7, the V gene TRBV20-1, with TRBD2 identical over 7 bases. J was trimmed by 4 bases and V by 1 base; bases with no gene match: 4. Germline V gene lookup returns CDR1 DFQATT and CDR2 SNEGSKA (reference sequence). The CDR3 spans 13 residues. CDR3 protein: CSARGMGGYEQYF. DNA of the CDR3: TGCAGTGCTAGAGGGATGGGGGGGTACGAGCAGTACTTC.

The rearrangement uses TRBV4-2 and TRBJ2-4; perhaps TRBD2 as D (5 bases). The CDR3 has 16 amino acids. The V end was cut by 0 bases, the J end by 0 bases, with 9 bases between. Germline CDR1 reads LGHNA; CDR2 reads YNFKEQ. CDR3 region: CASSQEAGLAKNIQYF. The DNA for the CDR3 is TGTGCCAGCAGCCAAGAGGCGGGTCTAGCCAAAAACATTCAGTACTTC.

The table lists this clonotype with a few counts. The chain uses TRBV4-1 and TRBJ2-7; a possible D gene is TRBD2 (6 bases). CDR3 length: 14 amino acids. With 5 bases removed from V and 4 bases from J, the gap between germline ends came to 15 bases. CDR1 and CDR2 (germline): MGHRA, YSYEKL. The CDR3 DNA reads as TGCGCCAGCAGCTTAGCGGCAGCCGGATACGAGCAGTACTTC. Translated: CASSLAAAGYEQYF.

This clonotype came up once. The rearrangement joins TRBV5-1 to TRBJ2-2; D call uncertain. The CDR3 totals 18 residues. The V gene lost 0 bases and the J gene lost 1 base, with 16 bases spanning the gap. Germline V gene data show CDR1 as SGHRS and CDR2 as YFSETQ. Written as DNA, the CDR3 is TGCGCCAGCAGCTTGGACCCGCCCCGGGCCCTGAACACCGGGGAGCTGTTTTTT. It encodes CASSLDPPRALNTGELFF.

This clonotype was recorded a few times. This sequence joins TRBV19 and TRBJ1-1, with D perhaps TRBD1 (6 bases). From germline, CDR1 is LNHDA and CDR2 SQIVND (reference sequence). This CDR3 region has 12 residues. The V gene lost 5 bases and the J gene lost 7 bases, with 11 bases spanning the gap. The CDR3 region is CASSSGHLEAFF. The DNA of the CDR3 is TGTGCCAGTAGTTCGGGACACCTTGAAGCTTTCTTT.

The rearrangement links TRBV12-3 or TRBV12-4 to TRBJ2-3; no reliable D call. CDR3 length equals 13 residues. The V and J ends lost 0 bases and 4 bases respectively, with 5 bases between them. This chain's CDR3 is CASSLARPDTQYF. Here the CDR3 DNA reads TGTGCCAGCAGTTTAGCCCGCCCAGATACGCAGTATTTT.

The chain joins TRBV7-9 to TRBJ2-1, with D uncertain. V was clipped by 0 bases and J by 8 bases, with 8 bases between them. Per germline, CDR1 SEHNR and CDR2 FQNEAQ (reference sequence). The length of the CDR3 is 13 residues. CDR3 region: CASSLAISYEQFF. The CDR3 DNA reads as TGTGCCAGCAGCTTAGCGATATCTTATGAGCAGTTCTTC.

This clonotype has ten or more counts. The V gene is TRBV3-1, the J gene TRBJ2-2; D remains ambiguous. CDR1 and CDR2 (germline): LGHDT, YNNKEL (reference sequence). V gave up 0 bases and J gave up 4 bases, with 0 bases separating them. This CDR3 is 12 amino acids long. DNA for the CDR3: TGTGCCAGCAGCCAAGACACCGGGGAGCTGTTTTTT. Its protein product is CASSQDTGELFF.

This clonotype has only a few counts. The V call is TRBV7-6, the J call TRBJ1-1, with a possible D match to TRBD1 (6 bases). V was trimmed by 3 bases and J by 1 base, leaving 9 bases between them. From germline, CDR1 is SGHVS and CDR2 FNYEAQ. The CDR3 runs 14 residues. The DNA for the CDR3 is TGTGCCAGCAGCTTTCAGGACAGGAACACTGAAGCTTTCTTT. This encodes CASSFQDRNTEAFF.

This clonotype was detected only a few times. CDR3 in DNA: TGTGCCAGCAGTTACAGCCAAGGGGACTACGAGCAGTACTTC. Protein: CASSYSQGDYEQYF. The rearrangement joins TRBV6-2 or TRBV6-3 to TRBJ2-7; perhaps TRBD1 as D (5 bases). V was pared by 2 bases and J by 3 bases, with 11 bases between. The CDR3 has 14 amino acids. CDR1 and CDR2 from the germline V gene are MNHEY and SVGEGT.

The chain uses TRBV5-6 and TRBJ2-1; possible D gene TRBD1, 6 bases. The CDR3 sequence is 13 residues long. The germline gives CDR1 SGHDT, CDR2 YYEEEE. Trimming removed 4 bases from V and 4 bases from J, with 9 bases in between. The CDR3 sequence: CASSAGQYNEQFF. Here the CDR3 DNA reads TGTGCCAGCAGCGCCGGACAGTACAATGAGCAGTTCTTC.

The chain recombines TRBV4-2 with TRBJ2-3; weak D call: TRBD2 (6 bases). The V end was cut by 2 bases, the J end by 2 bases, with 17 bases between. Looked up from germline, CDR1 is LGHNA and CDR2 is YNFKEQ. This CDR3 region has 17 residues. The CDR3, as DNA: TGTGCCAGCAGCCAAATTGGAGGGGCGGGGAACACAGATACGCAGTATTTT. Protein sequence: CASSQIGGAGNTDTQYF.

This clonotype came up many times. The rearrangement uses TRBV5-5 and TRBJ2-3; 10 bases match TRBD2. The length of the CDR3 is 15 residues. V lost 4 bases to trimming and J lost 4 bases; unmatched junction nucleotides: 6. The germline V gene has CDR1 SGHKS and CDR2 YYEKEE (reference sequence). In nucleotides, the CDR3 is TGTGCCAGCAGCCGTCCCGGGACTAGCGCAGATACGCAGTATTTT. Amino acid sequence: CASSRPGTSADTQYF.

This rearrangement joins TRBV9 to TRBJ2-3; unclear D gene. This CDR3 is 12 amino acids long. Germline CDR1 SGDLS, CDR2 YYNGEE. With 0 bases removed from V and 4 bases from J, the gap between germline ends came to 3 bases. The CDR3 bases are TGTGCCAGCAGCGTAGCCTCAGATACGCAGTATTTT. Translating gives CASSVASDTQYF. Combining the CDR3 with reference TRBV9 and TRBJ2-3 gives the whole variable domain DSGVTQTPKHLITATGQRVTLRCSPRSGDLSVYWYQQSLDQGLQFLIQYYNGEERAKGNILERFSAQQFPDLHSELNLSSLELGDSALYFCASSVASDTQYFGPGTRLTVL.

V gene TRBV6-6 combines with J gene TRBJ1-5; tentative D call: TRBD1 (6 bases). Germline values: CDR1 MNHNY, CDR2 SVGAGI (reference sequence). The germline V and J ends were trimmed by 5 bases and 6 bases, with 14 bases remaining between them. The CDR3 extends over 14 amino acids. The CDR3: CASSNSGAGQPQHF. CDR3 DNA sequence: TGTGCCAGCAGTAATTCAGGGGCAGGTCAGCCCCAGCATTTT.

To note about this clonotype: One end of the junction fails to match germline, which may point to a read error. This chain connects TRBV9 to TRBJ1-4; D is ambiguous. This CDR3 spans 15 amino acids. The germline V gene has CDR1 SGDLS and CDR2 YYNGEE. DNA for the CDR3: TGTGCCATCAGCGTAGAGGCCAATGGGGATGAAAAACTGTTTTTT. This codes for CAISVEANGDEKLFF.

The V and J genes are TRBV12-3 or TRBV12-4 and TRBJ1-5, with D hard to call. The germline V and J ends were trimmed by 1 base and 9 bases, with 13 bases remaining between them. The CDR3 loop spans 14 amino acids. The CDR3: CASSLGGMVGPQHF. CDR3 bases: TGTGCCAGCAGTTTAGGGGGTATGGTAGGGCCCCAGCATTTT.

This clonotype was counted ten times or more. The chain joins TRBV24-1 to TRBJ2-2; 10 nucleotides agree with TRBD2. The germline CDR1 and CDR2 sequences are KGHDR and SFDVKD. The V gene end was trimmed by 5 bases and the J gene end by 1 base; junction bases not matched to a gene: 6. The CDR3 is made up of 17 amino acids. CDR3 in DNA: TGTGCCACCAGTGGAGCTAGCGGGGGCCGGAACACCGGGGAGCTGTTTTTT. Translated: CATSGASGGRNTGELFF.

To note about this clonotype: One base away lies a much larger clone, so this may be a sequencing read error. The rearrangement uses TRBV12-3 or TRBV12-4 and TRBJ2-1; no firm D call. The CDR3 covers 11 residues. Trimming removed 2 bases from V and 8 bases from J, with 4 bases in between. The CDR3 coding sequence is TGTGCCAGCAGTTTAATGGATGAGCAGTTCTTC. This sequence encodes CASSLMDEQFF.

The chain couples TRBV2 to TRBJ1-2, with D hard to call. The CDR3 is 12 amino acids. Looked up from germline, CDR1 is SNHLY and CDR2 is FYNNEI. Trimming took off 5 bases at V and 8 bases at J, with 12 bases between the two ends. The CDR3 nucleotides read TGTGCCAGCAGTACCCTAGGGTACGGCTACACCTTC. Residues: CASSTLGYGYTF.

This rearrangement joins TRBV20-1 to TRBJ2-1; D unresolved. Germline CDR1 reads DFQATT; CDR2 reads SNEGSKA (reference sequence). V dropped 1 base and J dropped 0 bases, with 16 bases sitting between them. The CDR3 contains 17 residues. For the CDR3, the DNA is TGCAGTGCTAGAGTTCCTACAGCGTTGAGCTCCTACAATGAGCAGTTCTTC. Amino acid sequence: CSARVPTALSSYNEQFF.

In its sample, this clonotype was seen once. The CDR3 nucleotides are TGTGCCAGCAGCCAACCGGGACAGGGAAGCGAGCAGTACTTC. Its translation: CASSQPGQGSEQYF. This chain uses TRBV3-1 with TRBJ2-7; 9 bases are a match to TRBD1. The germline V gene has CDR1 LGHDT and CDR2 YNNKEL (reference sequence). CDR3 length: 14 residues. J lost 6 bases, V lost 2 bases, and 5 bases had no gene match.

The chain has TRBV15 and TRBJ1-3; D remains unclear. V shed 3 bases and J shed 0 bases, with 9 bases lying between them. Germline V lookup: CDR1 LNHNV, CDR2 YYDKDF (reference sequence). The CDR3 loop spans 15 amino acids. In nucleotides, the CDR3 is TGTGCCACCAGCAGTGGGATCCCCTCTGGAAACACCATATATTTT. Translation: CATSSGIPSGNTIYF.

This clonotype came up many times. The chain joins TRBV20-1 to TRBJ2-3, with 8 bases that match TRBD1. This CDR3 region has 17 residues. V gave up 3 bases and J gave up 0 bases; unmatched junction bases: 11. Per the germline V gene, CDR1 is DFQATT and CDR2 is SNEGSKA (reference sequence). The CDR3: CSASPPTGTGSTDTQYF. DNA for the CDR3: TGCAGTGCTAGCCCACCCACCGGGACAGGAAGCACAGATACGCAGTATTTT.

The chain is built from TRBV5-1 and TRBJ2-3, with D tentatively TRBD1 or TRBD2 (5 bases each). Trimming removed 2 bases from V and 3 bases from J, with 10 bases in between. The CDR3 length is 14 residues. The germline V gene encodes CDR1 SGHRS and CDR2 YFSETQ. CDR3 nucleotides: TGCGCCAGCAGCTTTTCTGAGGGGACAGATACGCAGTATTTT. It translates to CASSFSEGTDTQYF.